This T cell receptor beta chain was retrieved from a study of blood T cell repertoires in COVID-19. Study details: Samples of COVID-19 (acute and convalescent) were obtained from the United States, Italy and Spain. T cells, B-cell-depleted T cells, or PBMCs supplied cDNA or gDNA.

Germline V gene data show CDR1 as WSHSY and CDR2 as SAAADI. V lost 3 bases to trimming and J lost 6 bases, with 11 bases between them. The CDR3 has 13 amino acids. Authors' methods: Amplification of reference gene primers provided the estimated nucleated cell counts. Clones were sequenced by immunoSEQ multiplex PCR, and TCRdb holds only the in-frame ones, with some missing. That table supplies the V and J calls and clone size; D and trimming were determined from the DNA. Here the sample spans 140,000 to 150,000 clones, over 75% being singletons. This TCR was recovered from a human donor in a cohort sampled during active COVID-19. Sample: peripheral blood. This sequence joins TRBV10-2 and TRBJ1-1; no firm D call. The CDR3 nucleotides are TGCGCCAGCAGTGACCTGGGAGAGGCTGAAGCTTTCTTT. Translating it yields CASSDLGEAEAFF.